These T cell receptor beta chains were read from a single sample in a study of T cells in Graves' hyperthyroidism and ophthalmopathy. TCRdb redid the calling of the multiplex PCR reads with MiXCR, one entry per CDR3 protein. The sample consists of under 350,000 distinct CDR3 sequences, approximately 17% of them appearing once. Sequencing was done on a sample of blood. These receptors were taken from a woman aged 60-70 years with Graves' ophthalmopathy. Both conserved end residues are trimmed from each CDR3. Clone size is given for some rows only: seen once, a few or many times, or a class if the clone is expanded.

v_call: TRBV7-2
cdr3_length: 16
j_call: TRBJ2-6
clone_size: many
cdr3_aa: ASSLGLRGSSGANVLT

v_call: TRBV12-3/TRBV12-4
cdr3_length: 12
j_call: TRBJ2-7
clone_size: -
cdr3_aa: ASSFGGTPYEQY

v_call: TRBV7-3
cdr3_length: 9
j_call: TRBJ2-7
clone_size: many
cdr3_aa: ASSHPYEQY

v_call: TRBV5-5
cdr3_length: 17
j_call: TRBJ2-5
clone_size: many
cdr3_aa: ASSLVSLAGVGLGETQY

v_call: TRBV30
cdr3_length: 12
j_call: TRBJ2-5
clone_size: many
cdr3_aa: ACTPVTGVETQY

v_call: TRBV18
cdr3_length: 12
j_call: TRBJ2-1
clone_size: many
cdr3_aa: ASSGTSGGNEQF

v_call: TRBV2
cdr3_length: 15
j_call: TRBJ2-2
clone_size: many
cdr3_aa: ASSDVEPRAITGELF

v_call: TRBV7-6
cdr3_length: 11
j_call: TRBJ1-5
clone_size: -
cdr3_aa: ASSLQVSQPQH

v_call: TRBV12-3/TRBV12-4
cdr3_length: 10
j_call: TRBJ2-3
clone_size: many
cdr3_aa: ASKGSTDTQY

v_call: TRBV9
cdr3_length: 13
j_call: TRBJ2-7
clone_size: -
cdr3_aa: ASSGGGNLDYEQY

v_call: TRBV20-1
cdr3_length: 15
j_call: TRBJ2-3
clone_size: -
cdr3_aa: SARVLTGHESTDTQY

v_call: TRBV29-1
cdr3_length: 11
j_call: TRBJ1-2
clone_size: -
cdr3_aa: SVGGQSSGGYT

v_call: TRBV12-5
cdr3_length: 14
j_call: TRBJ1-4
clone_size: many
cdr3_aa: ASGLVEGLTNEKLF

v_call: TRBV12-5
cdr3_length: 11
j_call: TRBJ2-5
clone_size: -
cdr3_aa: ASGTGQGPPQY

v_call: TRBV20-1
cdr3_length: 10
j_call: TRBJ2-7
clone_size: -
cdr3_aa: SASGGSYEQY

v_call: TRBV28
cdr3_length: 13
j_call: TRBJ1-1
clone_size: many
cdr3_aa: ASSFGHFMNTEAF

v_call: TRBV7-7
cdr3_length: 11
j_call: TRBJ2-5
clone_size: -
cdr3_aa: ASSRDPGGTQY

v_call: TRBV7-8
cdr3_length: 12
j_call: TRBJ2-7
clone_size: many
cdr3_aa: ASTRGGDLWEQY

v_call: TRBV20-1
cdr3_length: 11
j_call: TRBJ2-7
clone_size: few
cdr3_aa: SARGSAPGEQY

v_call: TRBV15
cdr3_length: 11
j_call: TRBJ2-1
clone_size: -
cdr3_aa: ATSRDFLGEQF

v_call: TRBV19
cdr3_length: 14
j_call: TRBJ2-3
clone_size: few
cdr3_aa: ASSIPSRGGTDTQY

v_call: TRBV6-1
cdr3_length: 11
j_call: TRBJ2-7
clone_size: -
cdr3_aa: ASSESSVYEQY

v_call: TRBV6-1
cdr3_length: 11
j_call: TRBJ1-5
clone_size: many
cdr3_aa: ASRDTPNQPQH

v_call: TRBV20-1
cdr3_length: 12
j_call: TRBJ2-3
clone_size: many
cdr3_aa: SARLQGVTDTQY

v_call: TRBV6-4
cdr3_length: 13
j_call: TRBJ2-5
clone_size: -
cdr3_aa: ASSRTRSSGETQY

v_call: TRBV7-9
cdr3_length: 13
j_call: TRBJ1-2
clone_size: many
cdr3_aa: ASSTSGQEKGGYT

v_call: TRBV6-1
cdr3_length: 11
j_call: TRBJ1-1
clone_size: few
cdr3_aa: ASEDRGKAEAF

v_call: TRBV7-2
cdr3_length: 15
j_call: TRBJ2-4
clone_size: -
cdr3_aa: ASSQGVMGAPANIQY